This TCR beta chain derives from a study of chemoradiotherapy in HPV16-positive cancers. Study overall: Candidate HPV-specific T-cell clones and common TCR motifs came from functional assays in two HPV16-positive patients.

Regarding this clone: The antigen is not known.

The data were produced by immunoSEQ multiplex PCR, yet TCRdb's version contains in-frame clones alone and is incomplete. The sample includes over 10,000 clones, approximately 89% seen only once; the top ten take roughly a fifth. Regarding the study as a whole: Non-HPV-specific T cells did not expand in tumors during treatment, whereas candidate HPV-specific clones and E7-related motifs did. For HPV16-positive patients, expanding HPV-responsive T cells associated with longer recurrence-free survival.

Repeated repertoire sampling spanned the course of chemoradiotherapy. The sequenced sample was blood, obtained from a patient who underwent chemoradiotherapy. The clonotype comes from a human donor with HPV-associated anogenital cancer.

CDR3 nucleotides: TGCAGCGTTGACTCTAGGACAGGTTGGGGGACCCAGTACTTC. It encodes CSVDSRTGWGTQYF. The rearrangement joins TRBV29-1 to TRBJ2-5; 7 nucleotides agree with TRBD1. Germline V gene data show CDR1 as SQVTM and CDR2 as ANQGSEA. The CDR3 runs 14 residues. Germline trimming cut 3 bases from V and 7 bases from J; bases unmatched to any gene: 11. The entire variable domain, with the rest obtained from reference TRBV29-1 and TRBJ2-5, is as follows: SAVISQKPSRDICQRGTSLTIQCQVDSQVTMMFWYRQQPGQSLTLIATANQGSEATYESGFVIDKFPISRPNLTFSTLTVSNMSPEDSSIYLCSVDSRTGWGTQYFGPGTRLLVL.